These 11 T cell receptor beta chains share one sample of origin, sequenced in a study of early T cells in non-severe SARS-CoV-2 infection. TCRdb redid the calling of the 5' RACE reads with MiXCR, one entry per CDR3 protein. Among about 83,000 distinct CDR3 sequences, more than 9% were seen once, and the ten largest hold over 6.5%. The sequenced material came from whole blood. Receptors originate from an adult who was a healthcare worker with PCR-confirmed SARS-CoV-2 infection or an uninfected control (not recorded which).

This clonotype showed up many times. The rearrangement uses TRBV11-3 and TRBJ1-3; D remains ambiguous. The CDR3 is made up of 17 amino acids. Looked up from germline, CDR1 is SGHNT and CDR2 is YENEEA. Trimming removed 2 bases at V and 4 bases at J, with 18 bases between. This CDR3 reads CASSLMGPTSMGNTIYF. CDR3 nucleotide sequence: TGTGCCAGCAGCTTAATGGGTCCCACTTCAATGGGAAACACCATATATTTT. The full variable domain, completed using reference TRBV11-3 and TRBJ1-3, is EAGVVQSPRYKIIEKKQPVAFWCNPISGHNTLYWYLQNLGQGPELLIRYENEEAVDDSQLPKDRFSAERLKGVDSTLKIQPAELGDSAVYLCASSLMGPTSMGNTIYFGEGSWLTVV.

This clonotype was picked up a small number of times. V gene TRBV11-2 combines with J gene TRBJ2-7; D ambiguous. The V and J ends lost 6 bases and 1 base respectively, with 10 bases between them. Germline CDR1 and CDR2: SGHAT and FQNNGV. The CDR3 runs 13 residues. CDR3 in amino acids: CASRKTGSYEQYF. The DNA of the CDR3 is TGTGCCAGCAGGAAGACTGGATCCTACGAGCAGTACTTC.

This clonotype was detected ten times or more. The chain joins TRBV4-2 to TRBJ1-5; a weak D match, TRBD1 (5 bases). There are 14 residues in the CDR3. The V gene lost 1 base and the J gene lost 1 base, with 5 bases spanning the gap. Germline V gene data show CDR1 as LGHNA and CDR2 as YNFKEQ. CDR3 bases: TGTGCCAGCAGCCAAGGGGACAGCAATCAGCCCCAGCATTTT. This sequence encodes CASSQGDSNQPQHF.

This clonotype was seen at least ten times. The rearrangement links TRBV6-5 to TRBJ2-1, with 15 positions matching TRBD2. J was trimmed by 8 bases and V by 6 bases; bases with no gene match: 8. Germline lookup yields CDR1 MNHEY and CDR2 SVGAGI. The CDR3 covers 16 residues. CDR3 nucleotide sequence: TGTGCCAGCAGGGCGTGGACTAGCGGGAGGGGGGATGAGCAGTTCTTC. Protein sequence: CASRAWTSGRGDEQFF.

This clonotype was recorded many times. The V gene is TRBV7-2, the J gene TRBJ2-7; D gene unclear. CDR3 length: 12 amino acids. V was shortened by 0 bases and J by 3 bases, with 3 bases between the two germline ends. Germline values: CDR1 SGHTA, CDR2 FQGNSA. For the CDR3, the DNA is TGTGCCAGCAGCTTAGCGGACTACGAGCAGTACTTC. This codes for CASSLADYEQYF.

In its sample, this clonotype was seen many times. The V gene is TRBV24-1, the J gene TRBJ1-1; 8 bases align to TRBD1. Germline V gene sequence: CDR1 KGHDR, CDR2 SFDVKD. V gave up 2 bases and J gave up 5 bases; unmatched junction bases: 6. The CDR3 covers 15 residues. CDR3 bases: TGTGCCACCAGTGATTCTGGACAGGGCGTTACTGAAGCTTTCTTT. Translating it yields CATSDSGQGVTEAFF.

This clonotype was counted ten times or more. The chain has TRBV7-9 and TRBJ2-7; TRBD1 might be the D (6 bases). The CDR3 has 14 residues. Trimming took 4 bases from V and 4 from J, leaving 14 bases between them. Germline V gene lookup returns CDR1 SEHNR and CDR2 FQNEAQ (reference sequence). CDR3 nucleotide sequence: TGTGCCAGCAGCTCTTCAGGGGTGGGGTACGAGCAGTACTTC. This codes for CASSSSGVGYEQYF.

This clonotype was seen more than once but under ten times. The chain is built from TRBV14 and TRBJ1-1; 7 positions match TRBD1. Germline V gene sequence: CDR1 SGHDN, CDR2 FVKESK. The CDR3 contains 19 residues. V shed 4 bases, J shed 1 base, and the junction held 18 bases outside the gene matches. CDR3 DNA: TGTGCCAGCAGCCCGCTAAGGACAGGCATATCTTTTGGGAACACTGAAGCTTTCTTT. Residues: CASSPLRTGISFGNTEAFF.

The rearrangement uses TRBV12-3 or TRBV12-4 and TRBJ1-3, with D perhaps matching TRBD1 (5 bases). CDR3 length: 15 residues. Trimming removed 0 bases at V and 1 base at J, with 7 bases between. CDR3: CASSLAGGSGNTIYF. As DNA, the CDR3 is TGTGCCAGCAGTTTAGCGGGGGGATCTGGAAACACCATATATTTT.

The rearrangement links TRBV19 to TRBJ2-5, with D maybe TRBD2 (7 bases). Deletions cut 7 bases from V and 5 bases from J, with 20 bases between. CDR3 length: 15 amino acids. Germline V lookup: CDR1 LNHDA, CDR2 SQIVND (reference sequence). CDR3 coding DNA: TGTGCCAGTACCCCAGACGGGGGGCGCCGGGAGACCCAGTACTTC. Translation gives CASTPDGGRRETQYF.

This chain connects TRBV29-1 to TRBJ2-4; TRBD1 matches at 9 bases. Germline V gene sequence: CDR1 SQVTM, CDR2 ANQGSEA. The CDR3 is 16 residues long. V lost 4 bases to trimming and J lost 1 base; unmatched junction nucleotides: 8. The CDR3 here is CSVGGDRGSAKNIQYF. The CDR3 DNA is TGCAGCGTTGGAGGCGACAGGGGGTCGGCCAAAAACATTCAGTACTTC. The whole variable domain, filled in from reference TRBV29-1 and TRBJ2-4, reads SAVISQKPSRDICQRGTSLTIQCQVDSQVTMMFWYRQQPGQSLTLIATANQGSEATYESGFVIDKFPISRPNLTFSTLTVSNMSPEDSSIYLCSVGGDRGSAKNIQYFGAGTRLSVL.